This note documents a single TCR beta chain sequence. Its antigen is currently unknown. Germline lookup yields CDR1 MNHNS and CDR2 SASEGT. V lost 4 bases and J 0 bases, leaving 12 bases between the germline ends. CDR3 length: 15 residues. The record originates from a study of siplizumab effects on memory and regulatory T cells. Study results and caveats: Siplizumab significantly brought down the alloreactive sequences that trace back to unstimulated CD4+ memory cells. Proliferating Tregs taken from siplizumab cultures were not shown to have a confirmed suppressive function. Unstimulated subset assignment was obtained for only a minor fraction of alloreactive clones.

The table came from immunoSEQ multiplex PCR; TCRdb's copy has only in-frame clones and leaves some out. This sample yields about 100,000 clones, of which 90% to 95% are seen a single time; 1% to 1.5% belongs to the top ten. What was sequenced was non-Treg CD4+ T cells sorted from blood. The receptor comes from a human donor in good health. This chain joins TRBV6-1 and TRBJ1-1, with D hard to call. The CDR3 reads CASSVVPYMNTEAFF. The CDR3 nucleotides are TGTGCCAGCAGTGTTGTCCCTTATATGAACACTGAAGCTTTCTTT.